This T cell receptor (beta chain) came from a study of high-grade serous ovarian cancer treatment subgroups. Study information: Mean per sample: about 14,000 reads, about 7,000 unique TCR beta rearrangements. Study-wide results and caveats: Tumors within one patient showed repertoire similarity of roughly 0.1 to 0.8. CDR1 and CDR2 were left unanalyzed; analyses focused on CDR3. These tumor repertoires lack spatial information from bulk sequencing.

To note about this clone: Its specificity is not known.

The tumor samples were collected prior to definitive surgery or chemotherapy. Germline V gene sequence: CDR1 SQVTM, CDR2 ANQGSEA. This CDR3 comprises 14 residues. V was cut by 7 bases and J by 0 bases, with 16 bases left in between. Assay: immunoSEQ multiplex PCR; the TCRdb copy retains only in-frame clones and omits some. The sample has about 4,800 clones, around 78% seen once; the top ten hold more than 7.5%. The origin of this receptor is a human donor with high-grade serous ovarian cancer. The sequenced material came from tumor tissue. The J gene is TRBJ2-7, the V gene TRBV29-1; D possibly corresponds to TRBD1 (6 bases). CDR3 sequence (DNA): TGCAGCGCCAAACAGGGAGTCGCCTCCTACGAGCAGTACTTC. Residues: CSAKQGVASYEQYF.